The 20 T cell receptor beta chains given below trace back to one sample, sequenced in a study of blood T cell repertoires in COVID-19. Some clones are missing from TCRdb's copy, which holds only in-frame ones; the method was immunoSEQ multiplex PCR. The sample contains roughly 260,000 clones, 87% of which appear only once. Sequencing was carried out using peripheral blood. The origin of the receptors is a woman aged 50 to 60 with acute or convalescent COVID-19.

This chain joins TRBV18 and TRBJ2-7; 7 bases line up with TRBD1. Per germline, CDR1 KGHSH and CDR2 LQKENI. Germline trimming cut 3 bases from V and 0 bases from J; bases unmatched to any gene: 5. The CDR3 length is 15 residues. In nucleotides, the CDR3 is TGTGCCAGCTCACCCTCCGGACAGGTCTCCTACGAGCAGTACTTC. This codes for CASSPSGQVSYEQYF.

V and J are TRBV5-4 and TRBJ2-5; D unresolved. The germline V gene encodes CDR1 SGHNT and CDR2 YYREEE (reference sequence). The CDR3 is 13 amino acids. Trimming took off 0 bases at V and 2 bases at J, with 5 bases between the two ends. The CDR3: CASSLDQQETQYF. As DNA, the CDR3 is TGTGCCAGCAGCTTGGACCAGCAAGAGACCCAGTACTTC.

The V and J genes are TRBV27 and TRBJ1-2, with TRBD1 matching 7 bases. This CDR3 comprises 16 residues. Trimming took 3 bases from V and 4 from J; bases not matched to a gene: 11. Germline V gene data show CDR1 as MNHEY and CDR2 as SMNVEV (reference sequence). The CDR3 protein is CASSFRSGGVVYGYTF. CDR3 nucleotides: TGTGCCAGCAGTTTTAGATCAGGGGGAGTAGTCTATGGCTACACCTTC.

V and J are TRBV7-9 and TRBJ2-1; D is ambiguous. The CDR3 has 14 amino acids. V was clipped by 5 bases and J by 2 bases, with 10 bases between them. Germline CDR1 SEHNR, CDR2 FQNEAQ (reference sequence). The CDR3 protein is CASSPHQTYNEQFF. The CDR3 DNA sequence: TGTGCCAGCAGCCCCCACCAGACCTACAATGAGCAGTTCTTC.

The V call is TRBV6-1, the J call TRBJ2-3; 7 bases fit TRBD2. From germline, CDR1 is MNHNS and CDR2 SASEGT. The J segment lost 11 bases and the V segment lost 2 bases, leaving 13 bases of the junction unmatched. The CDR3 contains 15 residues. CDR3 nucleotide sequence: TGTGCCAGCAGTGAATGGAGCGGGAAGCCCAGGAGGCAGTATTTT. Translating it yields CASSEWSGKPRRQYF.

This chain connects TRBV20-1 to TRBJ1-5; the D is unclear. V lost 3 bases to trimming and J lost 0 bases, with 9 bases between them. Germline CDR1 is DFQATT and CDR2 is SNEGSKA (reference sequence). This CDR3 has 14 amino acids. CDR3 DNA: TGCAGTGCTAGTTCGGGGTATAGCAATCAGCCCCAGCATTTT. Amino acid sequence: CSASSGYSNQPQHF.

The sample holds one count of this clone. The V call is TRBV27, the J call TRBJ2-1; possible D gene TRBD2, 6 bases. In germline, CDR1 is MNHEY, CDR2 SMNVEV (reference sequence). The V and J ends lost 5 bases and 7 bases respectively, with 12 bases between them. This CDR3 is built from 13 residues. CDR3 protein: CASSPIAANEQFF. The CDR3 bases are TGTGCCAGCAGTCCGATAGCGGCTAATGAGCAGTTCTTC.

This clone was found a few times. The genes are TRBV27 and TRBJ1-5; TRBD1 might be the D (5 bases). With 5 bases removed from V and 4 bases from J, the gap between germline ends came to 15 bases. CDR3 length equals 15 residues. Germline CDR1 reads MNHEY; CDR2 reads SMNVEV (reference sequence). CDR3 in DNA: TGTGCCAGCAGTCCCGGGGGACGGCCTAATCAGCCCCAGCATTTT. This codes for CASSPGGRPNQPQHF.

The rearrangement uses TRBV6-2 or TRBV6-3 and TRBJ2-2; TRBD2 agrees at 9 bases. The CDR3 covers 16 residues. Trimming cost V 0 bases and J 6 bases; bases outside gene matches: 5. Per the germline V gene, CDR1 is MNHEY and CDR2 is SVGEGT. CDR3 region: CASSYSMAGGPGELFF. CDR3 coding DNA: TGTGCCAGCAGTTACTCGATGGCGGGAGGGCCCGGGGAGCTGTTTTTT.

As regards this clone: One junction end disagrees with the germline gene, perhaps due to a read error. DNA for the CDR3: TGTGCTAGCAGCCCAGGGACTCCCGCGGAGACCCAGTACTTC. Translation: CASSPGTPAETQYF. This chain links TRBV7-7 with TRBJ2-5; D might be TRBD2 (6 bases). There are 14 residues in the CDR3. Per the germline V gene, CDR1 is SSHAT and CDR2 is FNYEAQ (reference sequence).

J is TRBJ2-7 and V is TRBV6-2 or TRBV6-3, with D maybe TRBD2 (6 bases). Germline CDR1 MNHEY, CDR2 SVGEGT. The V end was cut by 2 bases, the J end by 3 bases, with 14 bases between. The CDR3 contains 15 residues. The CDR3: CASSYGRAGIYEQYF. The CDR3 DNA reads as TGTGCCAGCAGTTACGGGCGGGCGGGGATCTACGAGCAGTACTTC.

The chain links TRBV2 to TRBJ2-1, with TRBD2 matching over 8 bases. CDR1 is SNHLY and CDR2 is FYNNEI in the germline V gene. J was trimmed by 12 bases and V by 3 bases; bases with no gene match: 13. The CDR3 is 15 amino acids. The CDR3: CASSEPPGTRIGQFF. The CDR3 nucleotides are TGTGCCAGCAGTGAGCCCCCCGGGACTAGGATTGGGCAGTTCTTC.

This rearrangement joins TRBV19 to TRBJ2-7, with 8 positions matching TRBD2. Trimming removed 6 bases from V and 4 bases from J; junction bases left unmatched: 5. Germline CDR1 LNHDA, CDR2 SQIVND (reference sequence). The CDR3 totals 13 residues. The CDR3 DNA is TGTGCCAGTAGCGGGAGGGCCTGGTACGAGCAGTACTTC. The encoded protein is CASSGRAWYEQYF.

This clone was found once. The DNA for the CDR3 is TGTGCCAGCAGCACCGGACAGGGCAATCAGCCCCAGCATTTT. It is translated as CASSTGQGNQPQHF. V gene TRBV7-9 combines with J gene TRBJ1-5; 7 bases are a match to TRBD1. Trimming took 5 bases from V and 2 from J; bases not matched to a gene: 3. There are 14 residues in the CDR3. Looked up from germline, CDR1 is SEHNR and CDR2 is FQNEAQ (reference sequence).

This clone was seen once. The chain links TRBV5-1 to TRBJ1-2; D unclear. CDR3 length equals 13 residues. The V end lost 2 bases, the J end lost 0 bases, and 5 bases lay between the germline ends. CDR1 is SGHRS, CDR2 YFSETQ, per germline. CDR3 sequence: CASSFAANYGYTF. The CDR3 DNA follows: TGCGCCAGCAGCTTTGCAGCTAACTATGGCTACACCTTC. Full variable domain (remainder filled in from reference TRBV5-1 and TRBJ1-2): KAGVTQTPRYLIKTRGQQVTLSCSPISGHRSVSWYQQTPGQGLQFLFEYFSETQRNKGNFPGRFSGRQFSNSRSEMNVSTLELGDSALYLCASSFAANYGYTFGSGTRLTVV.

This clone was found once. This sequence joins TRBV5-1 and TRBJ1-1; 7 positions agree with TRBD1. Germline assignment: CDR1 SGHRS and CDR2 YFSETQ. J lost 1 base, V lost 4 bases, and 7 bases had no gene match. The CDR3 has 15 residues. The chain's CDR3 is CASSPMGQTNTEAFF. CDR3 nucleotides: TGCGCCAGCAGCCCCATGGGACAGACGAACACTGAAGCTTTCTTT.

This CDR3 is CASSDLQGRPYNSPLHF. For the CDR3, the DNA is TGTGCCAGCAGCGACCTACAGGGGCGACCATATAATTCACCCCTCCACTTT. V gene TRBV5-4 combines with J gene TRBJ1-6; 7 bases line up with TRBD1. This CDR3 has 17 residues. The germline V gene has CDR1 SGHNT and CDR2 YYREEE (reference sequence). V lost 4 bases and J lost 4; bases outside the gene matches: 11.

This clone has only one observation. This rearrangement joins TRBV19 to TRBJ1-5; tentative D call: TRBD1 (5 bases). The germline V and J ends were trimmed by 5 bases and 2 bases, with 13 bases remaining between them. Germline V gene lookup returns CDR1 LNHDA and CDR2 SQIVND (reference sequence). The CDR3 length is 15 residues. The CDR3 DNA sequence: TGTGCCAGTAGTCAGATCGGGGGTGGCAATCAGCCCCAGCATTTT. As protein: CASSQIGGGNQPQHF. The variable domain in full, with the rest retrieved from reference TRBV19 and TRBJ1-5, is DGGITQSPKYLFRKEGQNVTLSCEQNLNHDAMYWYRQDPGQGLRLIYYSQIVNDFQKGDIAEGYSVSREKKESFPLTVTSAQKNPTAFYLCASSQIGGGNQPQHFGDGTRLSIL.

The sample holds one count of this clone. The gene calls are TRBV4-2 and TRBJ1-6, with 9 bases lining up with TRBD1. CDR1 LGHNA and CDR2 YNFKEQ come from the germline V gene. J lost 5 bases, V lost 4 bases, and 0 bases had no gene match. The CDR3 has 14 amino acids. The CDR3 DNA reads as TGTGCCAGCAGCCGACAGGGGGATAATTCACCCCTCCACTTT. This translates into CASSRQGDNSPLHF.

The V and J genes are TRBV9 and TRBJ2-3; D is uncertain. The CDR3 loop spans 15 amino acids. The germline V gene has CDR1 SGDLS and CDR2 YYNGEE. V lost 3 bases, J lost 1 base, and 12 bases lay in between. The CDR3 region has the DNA TGTGCCAGCAGCGGACCTAGACCTCGCACAGATACGCAGTATTTT. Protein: CASSGPRPRTDTQYF.